A selection of T cell receptor beta chains follows, all from one sample in a study of control samples from healthy donors and cancer patients. Assay used: immunoSEQ multiplex PCR; TCRdb lists only in-frame clones, some missing. The repertoire has about 160,000 clones, roughly 90% of them found once; the top ten carry roughly 0.7%. Sequencing was carried out using blood. These receptors were collected from a woman in her thirties in good health. Each CDR3 is given without its conserved first and last residue. For some rows the clone size is stated as once, few or many, or as a class when expanded; others skip it.

size	V	J	CDR3
-	TRBV12-3/TRBV12-4	TRBJ2-7	ASRKTGTYEQY
-	TRBV28	TRBJ1-1	ASSLLTANRGTEAF
-	TRBV9	TRBJ2-1	ASSTNTQGWEQF
-	TRBV11-2	TRBJ1-4	ASSLHSTNEKLF
-	TRBV6-4	TRBJ2-7	ASSETPNYEQY
-	TRBV16	TRBJ1-1	ASSQYRGNTEAF
-	TRBV28	TRBJ2-3	ASSLERLAGSTDTQY
-	TRBV4-2	TRBJ1-2	ASSQDLTKSYT
-	TRBV4-3	TRBJ2-7	ASRRERDLLYEQY
-	TRBV4-2	TRBJ1-2	ASSPHFNRNYGYT
-	TRBV19	TRBJ2-3	ASSPGLVRSDTQY
-	TRBV11-2	TRBJ2-3	ASIPGLAASTDTQY
-	TRBV7-3	TRBJ2-5	ASSLTGQKETQY
-	TRBV9	TRBJ2-5	ASSVDRLARETQY
few	TRBV5-4	TRBJ2-7	ASSLRGAYEQY
-	TRBV5-6	TRBJ2-6	ASSLDTSGANVLT
-	TRBV7-9	TRBJ2-7	ASSLSHYEQY
-	TRBV19	TRBJ2-7	ASSNLAGEQY
-	TRBV7-3	TRBJ2-7	ASSPAGGSYEQY
few	TRBV10-3	TRBJ2-6	AINEGHSGANVLT
once	TRBV2	TRBJ2-7	ASSEKGAGSYEQY
-	TRBV5-4	TRBJ1-1	ASSSGVEAF
once	TRBV19	TRBJ2-4	ASRANRGDGAKNIQY
-	TRBV6-6	TRBJ1-5	ASGRGIGQPQH
-	TRBV18	TRBJ1-4	ASARTGAEKLF
-	TRBV19	TRBJ1-3	ASSINGGFKPSSGNTIY
once	TRBV12-3/TRBV12-4	TRBJ1-2	ASSLAPYGYT
-	TRBV10-3	TRBJ2-7	AISQGTSGPYEQY
-	TRBV5-1	TRBJ1-3	ASSLEGGSGNTIY
-	TRBV30	TRBJ1-1	AWSVGRLWAEAF
once	TRBV7-8	TRBJ1-1	ASSYDPRGMNTEAF
-	TRBV6-5	TRBJ2-7	ASTHSGGSYEQY
-	TRBV28	TRBJ2-5	ASSFLGLAGKKETQY
-	TRBV2	TRBJ1-1	ASRSRPAMMVEAF
-	TRBV27	TRBJ2-7	ASSPAGTGSYEQY
-	TRBV19	TRBJ1-1	ASTDRGRLNTEAF
-	TRBV10-2	TRBJ2-4	ASKEGGMENIQY
-	TRBV28	TRBJ1-5	ASSLSRGNQPQH
few	TRBV11-3	TRBJ2-2	ASSLSAGRDTGELF
-	TRBV5-1	TRBJ2-7	ASSLAGKWEQY
-	TRBV7-2	TRBJ2-5	ASGRGGAQETQY
-	TRBV4-1	TRBJ2-7	ASSPFEGGYYEQY
-	TRBV2	TRBJ2-7	ASPLASGEQY
once	TRBV6-5	TRBJ1-5	ASRTGSHQPQH
-	TRBV6-5	TRBJ2-7	ASETGEQHEQY
-	TRBV5-4	TRBJ2-7	ASNPGDRGTYEQY
-	TRBV5-6	TRBJ1-5	ASSFGGNQPQH
-	TRBV7-9	TRBJ2-2	ASSLAGGDTGELF
-	TRBV5-1	TRBJ2-1	ASGGTSGANEQF
-	TRBV5-4	TRBJ2-1	ASRPDSSYNEQF
-	TRBV30	TRBJ1-4	AWSVGGHFNEKLF